The clone carrying this T cell receptor beta chain was seen a few times. Its antigen is unidentified. TCR beta CDR3 sequences were amplified from RNA transcripts. The HTBI primer set served for first-round RT-PCR of the TCR CDR3. TCRdb reprocessed the multiplex PCR reads via MiXCR and lists one record per CDR3 protein. The sample yields approximately 640,000 distinct CDR3 sequences, 45% seen once. Exclusion of patients followed from uncontrolled infection, other autoimmune disease, pregnancy or lactation. The data were obtained in a study of T cells in Graves' hyperthyroidism and ophthalmopathy. Germline assignment: CDR1 SQVTM and CDR2 ANQGSEA. J was trimmed by 3 bases and V by 1 base; bases with no gene match: 9. This CDR3 has 15 amino acids. Study findings and constraints: The model made its ophthalmopathy prediction, and onset followed a median approximately 6 months later.

This receptor was obtained from an adult man with Graves' disease, either hyperthyroidism or ophthalmopathy (not recorded which). V is TRBV29-1 and J is TRBJ2-7; TRBD1 agrees at 7 bases. The sequenced material came from peripheral blood or thyroid tissue (not recorded which). CDR3 amino acids: CSVEGPGQRSYEQYF. CDR3 coding DNA: TGCAGCGTTGAAGGGCCGGGACAGAGGAGCTACGAGCAGTACTTC.